The entry below gives a single T cell receptor beta chain sequence along with its context. These data are taken from a study of blood T cell repertoires in COVID-19. Clones were sequenced by immunoSEQ multiplex PCR, and TCRdb holds only the in-frame ones, with some missing. The sample yields about 400,000 clones, 70% to 90% seen once. Cohorts were determined from participant-reported clinical history. In germline, CDR1 is SGHTA, CDR2 FQGNSA. This CDR3 has 16 residues. Trimming removed 4 bases from V and 5 bases from J; junction bases left unmatched: 5. The specimen was PBMCs or T cells enriched from blood (not recorded which). The origin of this receptor is a woman aged 18 to 35 with acute COVID-19. The V call is TRBV7-2, the J call TRBJ2-3, with 14 nucleotides matching TRBD2. The CDR3 DNA reads TGTGCCAGCAGCTCCCCGACTAGCGGGGGGGGAGATACGCAGTATTTT. Its translation: CASSSPTSGGGDTQYF. The full variable domain, its missing parts supplied by reference TRBV7-2 and TRBJ2-3, is GAGVSQSPSNKVTEKGKDVELRCDPISGHTALYWYRQSLGQGLEFLIYFQGNSAPDKSGLPSDRFSAERTGGSVSTLTIQRTQQEDSAVYLCASSSPTSGGGDTQYFGPGTRLTVL.